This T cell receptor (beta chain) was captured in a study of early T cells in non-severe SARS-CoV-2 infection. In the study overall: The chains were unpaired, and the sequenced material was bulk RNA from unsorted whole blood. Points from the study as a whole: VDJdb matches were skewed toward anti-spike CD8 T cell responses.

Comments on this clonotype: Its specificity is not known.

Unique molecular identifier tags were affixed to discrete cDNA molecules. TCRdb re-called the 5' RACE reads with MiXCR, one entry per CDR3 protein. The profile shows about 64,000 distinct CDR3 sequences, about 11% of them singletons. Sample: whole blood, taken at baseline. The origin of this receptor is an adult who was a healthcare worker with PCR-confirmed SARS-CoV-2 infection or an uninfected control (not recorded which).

DNA for the CDR3: TGTGCCAGCAGCCGGTGGGTTAGCACAGATACGCAGTATTTT. It yields the protein CASSRWVSTDTQYF. The chain employs TRBV7-2 and TRBJ2-3, with D uncertain. CDR3 length: 14 amino acids. Germline V gives CDR1 SGHTA, CDR2 FQGNSA. The V end lost 5 bases, the J end lost 0 bases, and 9 bases lay between the germline ends.